This TCR beta chain was sequenced in a study of shared clonotypes between healthy human individuals. Repertoires were generated with immunoSEQ multiplex PCR, while TCRdb's copy carries only in-frame clones and drops some. The table lists a few million clones, approximately 92% of them singletons. CDR1 is SGHAT, CDR2 FQNNGV, per germline. There are 12 residues in the CDR3. V gave up 2 bases and J gave up 4 bases, with 4 bases separating them. This receptor was taken from a man younger than 35 in good health. The sequenced material came from naive CD4+ T cells sorted from blood. The subset was: CD45RA+ positively selected. V and J are TRBV11-2 and TRBJ2-3; D is unresolved. The CDR3 DNA sequence: TGTGCCAGCAGCTTATTTGCAGATACGCAGTATTTT. It specifies CASSLFADTQYF.